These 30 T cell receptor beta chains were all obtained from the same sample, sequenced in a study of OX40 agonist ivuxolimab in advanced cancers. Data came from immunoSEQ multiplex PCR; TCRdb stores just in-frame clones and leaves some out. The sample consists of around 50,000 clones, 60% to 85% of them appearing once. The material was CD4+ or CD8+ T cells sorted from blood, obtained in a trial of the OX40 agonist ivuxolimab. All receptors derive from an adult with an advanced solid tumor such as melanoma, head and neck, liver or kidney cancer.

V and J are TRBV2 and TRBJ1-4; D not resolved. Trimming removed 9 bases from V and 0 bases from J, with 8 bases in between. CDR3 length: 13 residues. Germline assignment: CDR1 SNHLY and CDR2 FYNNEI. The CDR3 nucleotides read TGTGCCAGTACACAACCAACTAATGAAAAACTGTTTTTT. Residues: CASTQPTNEKLFF. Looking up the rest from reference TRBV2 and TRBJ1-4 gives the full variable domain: EPEVTQTPSHQVTQMGQEVILRCVPISNHLYFYWYRQILGQKVEFLVSFYNNEISEKSEIFDDQFSVERPDGSNFTLKIRSTKLEDSAMYFCASTQPTNEKLFFGSGTQLSVL.

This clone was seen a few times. Here the CDR3 reads CASSAQGFGYTF. The CDR3, as DNA: TGTGCCAGCAGTGCACAGGGTTTTGGCTACACCTTC. This chain joins TRBV6-1 and TRBJ1-2; TRBD1 might be the D (6 bases). CDR1 is MNHNS and CDR2 is SASEGT in the germline V gene. V lost 4 bases, J lost 7 bases, and 10 bases lay in between. This CDR3 region has 12 residues.

The CDR3 nucleotides are TGTGCCAGCAGACTTATTTACGAGCAGTACTTC. This codes for CASRLIYEQYF. V usage is TRBV2 and J usage is TRBJ2-7; D remains unclear. Germline CDR1 SNHLY, CDR2 FYNNEI. The CDR3 runs to 11 residues. The V and J ends lost 6 bases and 4 bases respectively, with 7 bases between them.

The CDR3 DNA is TGCGCCAGCAGCTTAAGGGCGGTCCTTGAGATCACTGAAGCTTTCTTT. Amino acid sequence: CASSLRAVLEITEAFF. The chain carries TRBV4-3 and TRBJ1-1; D not resolved. Germline CDR1 and CDR2: LGHNA and YSLEER. CDR3 length equals 16 residues. With 5 bases removed from V and 4 bases from J, the gap between germline ends came to 20 bases.

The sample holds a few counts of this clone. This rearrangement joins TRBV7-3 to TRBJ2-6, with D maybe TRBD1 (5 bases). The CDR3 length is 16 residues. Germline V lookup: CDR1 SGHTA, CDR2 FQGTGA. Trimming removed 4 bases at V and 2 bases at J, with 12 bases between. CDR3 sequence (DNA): TGTGCCAGCAGCTCCAAAGACAGCCCTGGGGCCAACGTCCTGACTTTC. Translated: CASSSKDSPGANVLTF.

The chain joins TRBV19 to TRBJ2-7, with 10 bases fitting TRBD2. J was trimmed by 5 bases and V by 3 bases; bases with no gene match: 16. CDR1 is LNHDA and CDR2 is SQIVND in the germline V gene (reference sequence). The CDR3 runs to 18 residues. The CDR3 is CASSIESPSASGSHEQYF. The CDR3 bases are TGTGCCAGTAGTATTGAGTCACCCTCGGCTAGCGGGAGCCACGAGCAGTACTTC.

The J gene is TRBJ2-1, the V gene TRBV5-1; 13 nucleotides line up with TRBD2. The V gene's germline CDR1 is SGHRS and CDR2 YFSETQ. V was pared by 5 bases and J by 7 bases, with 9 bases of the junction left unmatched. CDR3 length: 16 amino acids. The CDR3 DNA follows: TGCGCCAGCAGGCCAGGGACTAGCGGGATTTTGAATGAGCAGTTCTTC. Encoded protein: CASRPGTSGILNEQFF.

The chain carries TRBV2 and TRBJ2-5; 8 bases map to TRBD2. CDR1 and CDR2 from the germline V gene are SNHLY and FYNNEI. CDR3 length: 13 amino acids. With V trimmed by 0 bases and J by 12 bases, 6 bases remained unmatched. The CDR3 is CASSEALGLAEYF. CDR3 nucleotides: TGTGCCAGCAGTGAAGCGCTCGGACTAGCAGAGTACTTC.

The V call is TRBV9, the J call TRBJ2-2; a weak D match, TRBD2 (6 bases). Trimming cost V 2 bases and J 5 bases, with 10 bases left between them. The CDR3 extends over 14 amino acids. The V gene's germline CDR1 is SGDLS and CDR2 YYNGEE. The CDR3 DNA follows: TGTGCCAGCAGCGTGGGGAGGACGACCGGGGAGCTGTTTTTT. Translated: CASSVGRTTGELFF.

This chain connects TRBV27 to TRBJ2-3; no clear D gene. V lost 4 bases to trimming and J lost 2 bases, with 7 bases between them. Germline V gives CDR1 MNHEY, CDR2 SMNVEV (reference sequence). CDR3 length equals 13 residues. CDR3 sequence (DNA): TGTGCCAGCAGTTCCTACAACACAGATACGCAGTATTTT. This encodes CASSSYNTDTQYF.

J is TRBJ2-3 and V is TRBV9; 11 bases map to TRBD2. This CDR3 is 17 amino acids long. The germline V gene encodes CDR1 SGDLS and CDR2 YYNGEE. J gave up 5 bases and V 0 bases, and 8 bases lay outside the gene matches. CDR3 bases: TGTGCCAGCAGCGTAGGACTAGCGGGATCTTCTCAAGATACGCAGTATTTT. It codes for CASSVGLAGSSQDTQYF. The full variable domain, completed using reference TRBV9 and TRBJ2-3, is DSGVTQTPKHLITATGQRVTLRCSPRSGDLSVYWYQQSLDQGLQFLIQYYNGEERAKGNILERFSAQQFPDLHSELNLSSLELGDSALYFCASSVGLAGSSQDTQYFGPGTRLTVL.

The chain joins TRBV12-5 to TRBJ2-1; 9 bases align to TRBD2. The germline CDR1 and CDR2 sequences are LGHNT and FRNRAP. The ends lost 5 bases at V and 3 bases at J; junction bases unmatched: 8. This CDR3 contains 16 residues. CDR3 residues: CASGIRRGGGYNEQFF. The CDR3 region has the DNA TGTGCTAGTGGTATACGACGCGGGGGGGGCTACAATGAGCAGTTCTTC.

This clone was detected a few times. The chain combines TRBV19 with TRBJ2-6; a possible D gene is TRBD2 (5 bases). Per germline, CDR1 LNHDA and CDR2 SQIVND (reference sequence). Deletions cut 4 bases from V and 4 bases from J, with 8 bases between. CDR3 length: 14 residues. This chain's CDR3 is CASSNPGGANVLTF. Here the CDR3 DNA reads TGTGCCAGTAGTAATCCGGGAGGGGCCAACGTCCTGACTTTC.

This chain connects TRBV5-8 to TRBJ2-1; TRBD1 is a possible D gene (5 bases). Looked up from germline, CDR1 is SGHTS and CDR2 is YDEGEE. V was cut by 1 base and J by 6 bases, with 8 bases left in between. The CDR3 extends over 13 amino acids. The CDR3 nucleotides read TGTGCCAGCAGCTTGCCCCAGGGCAATGAGCAGTTCTTC. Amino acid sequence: CASSLPQGNEQFF.

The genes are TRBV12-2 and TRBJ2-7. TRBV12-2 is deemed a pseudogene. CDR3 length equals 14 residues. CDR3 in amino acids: CASRLVGRRYEQYF. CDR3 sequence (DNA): TGTGCAAGTCGCTTAGTCGGTAGAAGGTACGAGCAGTACTTC.

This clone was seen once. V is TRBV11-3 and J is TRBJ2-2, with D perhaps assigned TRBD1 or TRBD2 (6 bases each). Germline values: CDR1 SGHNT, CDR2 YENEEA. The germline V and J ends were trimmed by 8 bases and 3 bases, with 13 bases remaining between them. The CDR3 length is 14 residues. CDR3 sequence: CASRTGADTGELFF. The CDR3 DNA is TGTGCCAGCCGCACGGGGGCGGACACCGGGGAGCTGTTTTTT. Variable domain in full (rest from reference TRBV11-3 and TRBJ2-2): EAGVVQSPRYKIIEKKQPVAFWCNPISGHNTLYWYLQNLGQGPELLIRYENEEAVDDSQLPKDRFSAERLKGVDSTLKIQPAELGDSAVYLCASRTGADTGELFFGEGSRLTVL.

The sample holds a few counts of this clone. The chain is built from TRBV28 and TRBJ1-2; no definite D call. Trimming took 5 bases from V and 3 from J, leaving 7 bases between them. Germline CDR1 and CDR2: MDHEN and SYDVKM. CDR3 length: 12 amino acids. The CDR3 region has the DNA TGTGCCAGCAGTCCCCTATACTATGGCTACACCTTC. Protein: CASSPLYYGYTF.

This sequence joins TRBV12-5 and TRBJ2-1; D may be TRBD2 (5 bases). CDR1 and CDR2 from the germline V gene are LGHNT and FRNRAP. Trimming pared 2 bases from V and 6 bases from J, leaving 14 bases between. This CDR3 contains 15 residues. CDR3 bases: TGTGCTAGTGGTTTGCTGATTGGCCGGGGCAATGAGCAGTTCTTC. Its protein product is CASGLLIGRGNEQFF. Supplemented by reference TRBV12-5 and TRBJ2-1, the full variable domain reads DARVTQTPRHKVTEMGQEVTMRCQPILGHNTVFWYRQTMMQGLELLAYFRNRAPLDDSGMPKDRFSAEMPDATLATLKIQPSEPRDSAVYFCASGLLIGRGNEQFFGPGTRLTVL.

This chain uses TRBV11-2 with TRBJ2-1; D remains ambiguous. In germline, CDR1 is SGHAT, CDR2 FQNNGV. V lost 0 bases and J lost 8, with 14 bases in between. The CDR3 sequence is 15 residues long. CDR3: CASSLDTRRGDEQFF. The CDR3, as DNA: TGTGCCAGCAGCTTAGATACTCGTCGTGGGGATGAGCAGTTCTTC.

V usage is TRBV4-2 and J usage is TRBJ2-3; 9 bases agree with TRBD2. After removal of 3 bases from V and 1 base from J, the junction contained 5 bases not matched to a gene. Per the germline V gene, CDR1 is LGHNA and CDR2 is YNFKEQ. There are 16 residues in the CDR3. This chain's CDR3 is CASSQTVAGGTDTQYF. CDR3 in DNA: TGTGCCAGCAGCCAGACCGTAGCGGGGGGCACAGATACGCAGTATTTT.

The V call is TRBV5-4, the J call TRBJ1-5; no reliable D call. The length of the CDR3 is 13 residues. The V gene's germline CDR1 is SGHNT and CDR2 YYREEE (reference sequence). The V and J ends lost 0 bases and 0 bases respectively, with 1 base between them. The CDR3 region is CASSLDSNQPQHF. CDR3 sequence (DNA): TGTGCCAGCAGCTTGGATAGCAATCAGCCCCAGCATTTT.

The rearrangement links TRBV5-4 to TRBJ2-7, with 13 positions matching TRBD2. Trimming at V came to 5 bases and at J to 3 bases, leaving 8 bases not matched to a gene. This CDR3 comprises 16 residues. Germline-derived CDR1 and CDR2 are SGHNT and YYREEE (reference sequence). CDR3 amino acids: CASSSGTSGVLYEQYF. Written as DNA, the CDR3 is TGTGCCAGCAGTAGCGGGACTAGCGGGGTCCTCTACGAGCAGTACTTC.

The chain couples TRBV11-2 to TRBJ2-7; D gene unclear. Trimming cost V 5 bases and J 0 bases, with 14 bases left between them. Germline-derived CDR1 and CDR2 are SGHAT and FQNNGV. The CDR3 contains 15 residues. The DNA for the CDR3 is TGTGCCAGCAGCCCTGCCCCACCACTCTCCTACGAGCAGTACTTC. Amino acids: CASSPAPPLSYEQYF.

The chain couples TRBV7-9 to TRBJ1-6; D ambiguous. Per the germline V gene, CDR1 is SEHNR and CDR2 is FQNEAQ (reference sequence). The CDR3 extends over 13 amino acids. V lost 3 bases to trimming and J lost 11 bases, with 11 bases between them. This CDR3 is CASSFDGAAPLHF. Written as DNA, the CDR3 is TGTGCCAGCAGCTTTGACGGAGCGGCACCCCTCCACTTT.

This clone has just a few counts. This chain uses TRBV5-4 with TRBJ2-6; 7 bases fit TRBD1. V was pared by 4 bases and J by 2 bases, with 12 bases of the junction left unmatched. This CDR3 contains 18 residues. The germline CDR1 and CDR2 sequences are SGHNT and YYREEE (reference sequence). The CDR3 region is CASSRPGQARTGANVLTF. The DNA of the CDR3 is TGTGCCAGCAGCAGGCCAGGACAGGCCAGAACTGGGGCCAACGTCCTGACTTTC.

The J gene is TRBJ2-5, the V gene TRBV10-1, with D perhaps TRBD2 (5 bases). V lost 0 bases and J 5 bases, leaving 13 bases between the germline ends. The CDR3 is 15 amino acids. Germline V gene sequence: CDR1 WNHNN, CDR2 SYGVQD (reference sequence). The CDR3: CASSESPGVVETQYF. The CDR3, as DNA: TGCGCCAGCAGTGAGTCTCCCGGGGTCGTCGAGACCCAGTACTTC.

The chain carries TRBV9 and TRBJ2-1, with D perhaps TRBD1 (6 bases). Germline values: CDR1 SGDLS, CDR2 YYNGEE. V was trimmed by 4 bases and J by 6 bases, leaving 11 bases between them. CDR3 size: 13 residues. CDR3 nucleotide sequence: TGTGCCAGCAGCAAGCGGACAGCCAATGAGCAGTTCTTC. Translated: CASSKRTANEQFF.

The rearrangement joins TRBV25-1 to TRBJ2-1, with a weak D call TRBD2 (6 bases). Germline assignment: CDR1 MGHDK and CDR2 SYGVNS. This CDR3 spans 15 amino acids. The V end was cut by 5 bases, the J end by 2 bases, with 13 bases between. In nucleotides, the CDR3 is TGTGCCAGCAGTTCTGCGGGACGCACCTACAATGAGCAGTTCTTC. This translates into CASSSAGRTYNEQFF. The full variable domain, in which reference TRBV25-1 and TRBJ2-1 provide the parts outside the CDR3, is EADIYQTPRYLVIGTGKKITLECSQTMGHDKMYWYQQDPGMELHLIHYSYGVNSTEKGDLSSESTVSRIRTEHFPLTLESARPSHTSQYLCASSSAGRTYNEQFFGPGTRLTVL.

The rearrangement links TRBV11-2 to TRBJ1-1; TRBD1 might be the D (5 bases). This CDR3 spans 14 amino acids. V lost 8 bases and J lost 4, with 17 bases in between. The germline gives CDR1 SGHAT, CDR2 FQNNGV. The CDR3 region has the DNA TGTGCCAGCGGGCCGTGGGGCTTGACCACTGAAGCTTTCTTT. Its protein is CASGPWGLTTEAFF.

As DNA, the CDR3 is TGTGCCAGCAGCTTAAGGAACAGACCCTCTGGAAACACCATATATTTT. Translation: CASSLRNRPSGNTIYF. This rearrangement joins TRBV11-1 to TRBJ1-3; the D is unclear. This CDR3 is built from 16 residues. Germline assignment: CDR1 SGHAT and CDR2 FQDESV (reference sequence). Trimming removed 2 bases at V and 0 bases at J, with 11 bases between.